This T cell receptor beta chain was recorded in a study of T cell responses to AZD1222 COVID-19 vaccine. The CDR3 is 17 residues long. The junction had 10 bases not matched to a gene; V was cut back by 5 bases and J by 0 bases. In germline, CDR1 is SGHAT, CDR2 FQNNGV. Study-wide results and limits: In a largely white British group with more females than males, clonal diversity was possibly underestimated. Baseline serostatus was positive in only a handful of AZD1222 recipients.

Generated by immunoSEQ multiplex PCR, the TCRdb table keeps only in-frame clones and is missing some. This table holds 150,000 or so clones, 70% to 90% found once. With respect to this clone: The antigen is not known.

This chain uses TRBV11-2 with TRBJ2-1; TRBD2 matches 7 bases. The specimen was peripheral blood, collected on day 0 of AZD1222 vaccination. This receptor was taken from an adult in good health. The DNA for the CDR3 is TGTGCCAGCAGCCAAGGCGAGACTAGCTACTCCTACAATGAGCAGTTCTTC. Residues: CASSQGETSYSYNEQFF.